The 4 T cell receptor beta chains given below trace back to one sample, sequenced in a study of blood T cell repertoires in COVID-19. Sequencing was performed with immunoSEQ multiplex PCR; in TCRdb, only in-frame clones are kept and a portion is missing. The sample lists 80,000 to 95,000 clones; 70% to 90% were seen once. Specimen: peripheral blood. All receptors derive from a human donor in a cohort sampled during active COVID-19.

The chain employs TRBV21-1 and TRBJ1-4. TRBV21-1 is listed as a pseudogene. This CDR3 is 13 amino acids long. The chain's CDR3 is CASEFGTNEKLFF. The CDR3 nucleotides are TGTGCCAGCGAGTTCGGAACTAATGAAAAACTGTTTTTT.

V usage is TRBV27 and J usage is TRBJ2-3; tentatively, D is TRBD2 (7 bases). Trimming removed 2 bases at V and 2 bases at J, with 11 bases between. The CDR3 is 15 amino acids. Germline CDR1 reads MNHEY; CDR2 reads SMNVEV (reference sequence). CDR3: CASSLGRGPTDTQYF. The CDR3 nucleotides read TGTGCCAGCAGTTTAGGGCGGGGGCCCACAGATACGCAGTATTTT.

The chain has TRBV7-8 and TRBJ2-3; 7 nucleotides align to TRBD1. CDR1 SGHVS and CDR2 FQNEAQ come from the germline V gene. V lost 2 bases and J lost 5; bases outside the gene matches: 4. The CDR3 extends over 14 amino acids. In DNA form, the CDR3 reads TGTGCCAGCAGCTTAAGGGGGCTAGGAGATACGCAGTATTTT. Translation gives CASSLRGLGDTQYF.

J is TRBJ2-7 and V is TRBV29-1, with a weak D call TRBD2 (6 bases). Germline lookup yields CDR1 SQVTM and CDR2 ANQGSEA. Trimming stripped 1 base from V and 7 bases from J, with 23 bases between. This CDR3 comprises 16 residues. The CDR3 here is CSVEVPSATPYFEQYF. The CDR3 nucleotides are TGCAGCGTTGAAGTCCCTAGCGCGACTCCCTACTTTGAGCAGTACTTC.